These 8 T cell receptor beta chains were all obtained from the same sample, sequenced in a study of blood T cells in healthy people across ages. Combining a sample-barcoded 5' primer with a J-beta primer mix, a second PCR ran for roughly 7 to 11 cycles. Using its own MiXCR run on the 5' RACE reads, TCRdb lists one record per CDR3 protein. The sample lists roughly 1.6 million distinct CDR3 sequences, roughly a third occurring once. The source material was blood. Every receptor here comes from a woman aged 30 to 39 in good health.

The rearrangement joins TRBV9 to TRBJ1-1; TRBD1 matches at 9 bases. Germline CDR1 SGDLS, CDR2 YYNGEE. The CDR3 is 15 residues long. V shed 0 bases and J 4 bases; nucleotides not matched to a gene: 4. CDR3 nucleotides: TGTGCCAGCAGCGTAGCCGGACAGGGGAGCACTGAAGCTTTCTTT. Protein: CASSVAGQGSTEAFF.

This clonotype was found once. One junction end does not reproduce the germline sequence, and a read error may be involved. The chain has TRBV7-3 and TRBJ2-5; D is possibly TRBD1 (6 bases). This CDR3 is built from 14 residues. CDR1 is SGHTA, CDR2 FQGTGA, per germline. The CDR3 region is CTSSLTGRGETQYF. In nucleotides, the CDR3 is TGTACCAGCAGCTTAACAGGGCGCGGAGAGACCCAGTACTTC.

The table lists this clonotype with many counts. The chain joins TRBV5-1 to TRBJ2-1, with D tentatively TRBD1 (6 bases). V dropped 3 bases and J dropped 10 bases, with 8 bases sitting between them. Germline V lookup: CDR1 SGHRS, CDR2 YFSETQ. This CDR3 has 11 amino acids. Here the CDR3 DNA reads TGCGCCAGCAGCTCCGGGACAGAGCAGTTCTTC. It yields the protein CASSSGTEQFF.

The rearrangement joins TRBV6-1 to TRBJ2-3; 11 positions agree with TRBD2. This CDR3 is built from 17 residues. Germline-derived CDR1 and CDR2 are MNHNS and SASEGT. Trimming cost V 6 bases and J 0 bases; bases outside gene matches: 8. In DNA, the CDR3 is TGTGCCAGCAGAACTAGCGGGAGTGATACTAGCACAGATACGCAGTATTTT. Its protein is CASRTSGSDTSTDTQYF.

This clonotype was picked up many times. The chain couples TRBV7-9 to TRBJ2-3; 7 bases are a match to TRBD2. Looked up from germline, CDR1 is SEHNR and CDR2 is FQNEAQ (reference sequence). V was clipped by 4 bases and J by 1 base; unmatched bases: 5. This CDR3 contains 15 residues. The CDR3 spells CASSSPGLRTDTQYF. In DNA form, the CDR3 reads TGTGCCAGCAGCTCACCGGGACTACGCACAGATACGCAGTATTTT.

The chain uses TRBV20-1 and TRBJ2-5; D not resolved. V lost 6 bases and J 5 bases, leaving 13 bases between the germline ends. Germline V gene data show CDR1 as DFQATT and CDR2 as SNEGSKA (reference sequence). CDR3 length: 12 residues. CDR3 region: CSANPLGETQYF. The DNA for the CDR3 is TGCAGTGCCAACCCTTTAGGGGAGACCCAGTACTTC.

This sequence joins TRBV30 and TRBJ1-2, with a weak D call TRBD1 (5 bases). The V end was cut by 0 bases, the J end by 3 bases, with 8 bases between. The CDR3 is 13 residues long. Germline-derived CDR1 and CDR2 are GTSNPN and SVGIG (reference sequence). The CDR3 nucleotides read TGTGCCTGGAGTGTGGACACCTACTATGGCTACACCTTC. As protein: CAWSVDTYYGYTF. Using reference TRBV30 and TRBJ1-2 for the parts outside the CDR3, the full variable domain is SQTIHQWPATLVQPVGSPLSLECTVEGTSNPNLYWYRQAAGRGLQLLFYSVGIGQISSEVPQNLSASRPQDRQFILSSKKLLLSDSGFYLCAWSVDTYYGYTFGSGTRLTVV.

This clonotype has just a few counts. The chain joins TRBV6-2 or TRBV6-3 to TRBJ2-7; 13 bases line up with TRBD2. The CDR3 extends over 15 amino acids. Germline V gene sequence: CDR1 MNHEY, CDR2 SVGEGT. J was trimmed by 3 bases and V by 7 bases; bases with no gene match: 6. In DNA form, the CDR3 reads TGTGCCAGCAAGTGGACTAGCGGGGGATTCTACGAGCAGTACTTC. Encoded protein: CASKWTSGGFYEQYF.